This T cell receptor (beta chain) was identified in a study of cytomegalovirus exposure and HLA in healthy donors. The overall study: In a previous analysis, some 120 million unique TCR beta sequences were found from 150 million to 200 million T cells. Study results and caveats: V segments that were indistinguishable, TRBV6-2 and TRBV6-3 among them, were omitted from analysis.

Researchers ran the PCR with 60 Vbeta and 13 Jbeta primers. Here immunoSEQ multiplex PCR was the method, and the copy in TCRdb shows in-frame clones only, minus some. In the table there are roughly 56,000 clones, roughly four fifths of which are singletons. V lost 0 bases, J lost 1 base, and 6 bases lay in between. In germline, CDR1 is MNHEY, CDR2 SVGAGI. CDR3 size: 15 residues. About this clone itself: No antigen is known for it.

The rearrangement uses TRBV6-5 and TRBJ1-4; no firm D call. Sequenced input: PBMCs. This TCR was recovered from a boy younger than 18 in good health and CMV-seropositive. The chain's CDR3 is CASSYSQLTNEKLFF. The CDR3 DNA follows: TGTGCCAGCAGTTACTCTCAGTTAACTAATGAAAAACTGTTTTTT.